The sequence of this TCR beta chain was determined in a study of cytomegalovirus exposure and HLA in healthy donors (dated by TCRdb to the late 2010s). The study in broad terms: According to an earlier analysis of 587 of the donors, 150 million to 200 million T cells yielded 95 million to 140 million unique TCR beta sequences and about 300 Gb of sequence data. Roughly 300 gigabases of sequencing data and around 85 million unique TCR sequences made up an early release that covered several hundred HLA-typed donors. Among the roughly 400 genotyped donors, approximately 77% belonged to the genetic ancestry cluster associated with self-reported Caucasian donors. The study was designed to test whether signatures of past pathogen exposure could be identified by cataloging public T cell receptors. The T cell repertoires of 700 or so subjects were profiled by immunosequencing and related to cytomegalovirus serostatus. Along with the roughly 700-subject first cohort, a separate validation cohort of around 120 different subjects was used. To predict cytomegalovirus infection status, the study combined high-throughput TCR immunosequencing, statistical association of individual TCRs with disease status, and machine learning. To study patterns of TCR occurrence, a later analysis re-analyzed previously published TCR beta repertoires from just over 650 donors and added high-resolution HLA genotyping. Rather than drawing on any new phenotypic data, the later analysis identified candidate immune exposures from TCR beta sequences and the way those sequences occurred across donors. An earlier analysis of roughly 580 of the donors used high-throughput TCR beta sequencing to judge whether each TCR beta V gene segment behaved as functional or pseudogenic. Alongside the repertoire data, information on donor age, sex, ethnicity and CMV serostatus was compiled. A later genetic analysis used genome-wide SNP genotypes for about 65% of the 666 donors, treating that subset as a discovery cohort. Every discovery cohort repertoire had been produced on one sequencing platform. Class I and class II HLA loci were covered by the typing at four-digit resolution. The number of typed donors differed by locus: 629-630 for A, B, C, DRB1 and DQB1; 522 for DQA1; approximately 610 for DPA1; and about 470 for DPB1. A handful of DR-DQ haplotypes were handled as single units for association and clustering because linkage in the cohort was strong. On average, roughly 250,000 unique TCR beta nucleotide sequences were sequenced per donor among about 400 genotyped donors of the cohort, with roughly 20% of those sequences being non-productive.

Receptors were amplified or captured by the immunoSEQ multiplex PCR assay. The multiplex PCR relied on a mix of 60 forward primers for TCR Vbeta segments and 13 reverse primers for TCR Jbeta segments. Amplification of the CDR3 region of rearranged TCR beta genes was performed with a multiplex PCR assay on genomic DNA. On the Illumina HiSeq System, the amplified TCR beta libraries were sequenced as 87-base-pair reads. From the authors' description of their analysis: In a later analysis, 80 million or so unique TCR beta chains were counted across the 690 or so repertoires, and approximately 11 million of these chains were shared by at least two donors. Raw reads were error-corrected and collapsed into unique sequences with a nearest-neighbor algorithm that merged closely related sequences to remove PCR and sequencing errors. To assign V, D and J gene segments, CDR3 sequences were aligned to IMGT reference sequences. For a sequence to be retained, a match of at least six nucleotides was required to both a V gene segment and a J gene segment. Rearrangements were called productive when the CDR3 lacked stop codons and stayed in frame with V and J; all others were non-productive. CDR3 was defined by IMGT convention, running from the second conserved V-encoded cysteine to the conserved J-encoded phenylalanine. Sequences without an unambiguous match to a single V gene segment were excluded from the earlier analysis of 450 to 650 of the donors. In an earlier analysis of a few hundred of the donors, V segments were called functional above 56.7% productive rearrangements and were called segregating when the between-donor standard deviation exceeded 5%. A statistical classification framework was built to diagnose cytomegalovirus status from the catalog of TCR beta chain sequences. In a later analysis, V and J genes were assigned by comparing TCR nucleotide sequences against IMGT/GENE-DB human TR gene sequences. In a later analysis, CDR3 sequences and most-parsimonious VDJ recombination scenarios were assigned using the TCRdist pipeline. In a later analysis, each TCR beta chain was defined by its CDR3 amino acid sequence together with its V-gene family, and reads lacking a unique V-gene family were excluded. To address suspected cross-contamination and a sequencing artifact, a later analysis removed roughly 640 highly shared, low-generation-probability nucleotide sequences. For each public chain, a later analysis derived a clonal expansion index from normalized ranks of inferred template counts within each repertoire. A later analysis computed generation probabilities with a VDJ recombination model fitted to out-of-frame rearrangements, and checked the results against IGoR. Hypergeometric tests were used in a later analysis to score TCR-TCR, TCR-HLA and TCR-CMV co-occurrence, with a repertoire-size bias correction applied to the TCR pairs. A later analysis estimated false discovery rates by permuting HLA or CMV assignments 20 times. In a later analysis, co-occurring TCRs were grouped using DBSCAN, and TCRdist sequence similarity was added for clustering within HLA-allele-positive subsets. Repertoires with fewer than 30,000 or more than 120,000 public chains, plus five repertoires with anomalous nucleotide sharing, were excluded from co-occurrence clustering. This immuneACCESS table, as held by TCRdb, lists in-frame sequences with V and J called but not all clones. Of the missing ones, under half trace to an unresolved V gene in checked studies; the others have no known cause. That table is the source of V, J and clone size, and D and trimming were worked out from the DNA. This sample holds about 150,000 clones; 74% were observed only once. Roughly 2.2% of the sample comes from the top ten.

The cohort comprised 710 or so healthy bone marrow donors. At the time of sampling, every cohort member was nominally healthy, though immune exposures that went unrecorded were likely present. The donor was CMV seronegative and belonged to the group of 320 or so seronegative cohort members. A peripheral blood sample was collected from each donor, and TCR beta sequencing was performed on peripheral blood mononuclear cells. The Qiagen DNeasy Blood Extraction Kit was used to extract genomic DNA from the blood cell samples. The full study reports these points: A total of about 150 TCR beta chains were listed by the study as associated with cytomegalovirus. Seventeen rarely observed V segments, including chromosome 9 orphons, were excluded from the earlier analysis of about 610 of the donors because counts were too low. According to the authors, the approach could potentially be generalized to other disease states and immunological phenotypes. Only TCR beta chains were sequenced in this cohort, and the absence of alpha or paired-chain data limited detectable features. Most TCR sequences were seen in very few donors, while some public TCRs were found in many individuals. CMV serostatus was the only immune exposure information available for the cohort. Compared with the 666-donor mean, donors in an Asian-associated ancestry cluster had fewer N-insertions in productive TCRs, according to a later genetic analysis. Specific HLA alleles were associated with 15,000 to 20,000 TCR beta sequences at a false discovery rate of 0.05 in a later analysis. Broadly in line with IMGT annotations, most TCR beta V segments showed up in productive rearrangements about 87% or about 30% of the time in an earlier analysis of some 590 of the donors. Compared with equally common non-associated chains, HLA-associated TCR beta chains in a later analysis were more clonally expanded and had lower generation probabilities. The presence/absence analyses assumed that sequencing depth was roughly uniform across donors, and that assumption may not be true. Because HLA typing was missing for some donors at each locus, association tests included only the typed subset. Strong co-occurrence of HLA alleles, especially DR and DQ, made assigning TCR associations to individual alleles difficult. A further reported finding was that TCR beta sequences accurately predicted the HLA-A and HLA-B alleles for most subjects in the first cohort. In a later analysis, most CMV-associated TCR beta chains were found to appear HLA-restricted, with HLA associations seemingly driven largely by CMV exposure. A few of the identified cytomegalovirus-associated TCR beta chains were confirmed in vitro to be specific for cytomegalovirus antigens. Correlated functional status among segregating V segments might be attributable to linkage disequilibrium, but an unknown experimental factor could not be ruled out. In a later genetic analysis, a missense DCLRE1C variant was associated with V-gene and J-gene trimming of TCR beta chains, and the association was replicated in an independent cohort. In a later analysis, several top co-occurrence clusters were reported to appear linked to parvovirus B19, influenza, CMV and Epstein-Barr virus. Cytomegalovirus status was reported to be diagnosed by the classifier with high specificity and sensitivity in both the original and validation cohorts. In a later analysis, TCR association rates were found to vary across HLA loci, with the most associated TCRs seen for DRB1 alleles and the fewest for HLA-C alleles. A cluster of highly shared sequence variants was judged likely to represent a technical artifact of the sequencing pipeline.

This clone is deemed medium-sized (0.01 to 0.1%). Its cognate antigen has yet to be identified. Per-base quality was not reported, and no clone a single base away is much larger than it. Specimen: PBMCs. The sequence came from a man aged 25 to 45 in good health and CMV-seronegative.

The CDR3 corresponds to CASSPPWAGVNEQFF. The DNA is TGTGCCAGCAGCCCCCCTTGGGCAGGGGTCAATGAGCAGTTCTTC. The receptor chain draws on TRBV14 and TRBJ2-1; TRBD1 is perhaps the D gene, given 6 matching bases. CDR1 and CDR2 (SGHDN, FVKESK) derive from the germline V gene. A distance of 16 bases separates the germline ends of V and J, which lose 4 bases and 6 bases respectively. The CDR3, cysteine through phenylalanine, is 15 amino acids long. The sequence is cut down to CDR3 DNA, 45 bases in frame from base 1. With the rest looked up from the reference TRBV14 and TRBJ2-1 genes rather than sequenced, the full variable domain is EAGVTQFPSHSVIEKGQTVTLRCDPISGHDNLYWYRRVMGKEIKFLLHFVKESKQDESGMPNNRFLAERTGGTYSTLKVQPAELEDSGVYFCASSPPWAGVNEQFFGPGTRLTVL.